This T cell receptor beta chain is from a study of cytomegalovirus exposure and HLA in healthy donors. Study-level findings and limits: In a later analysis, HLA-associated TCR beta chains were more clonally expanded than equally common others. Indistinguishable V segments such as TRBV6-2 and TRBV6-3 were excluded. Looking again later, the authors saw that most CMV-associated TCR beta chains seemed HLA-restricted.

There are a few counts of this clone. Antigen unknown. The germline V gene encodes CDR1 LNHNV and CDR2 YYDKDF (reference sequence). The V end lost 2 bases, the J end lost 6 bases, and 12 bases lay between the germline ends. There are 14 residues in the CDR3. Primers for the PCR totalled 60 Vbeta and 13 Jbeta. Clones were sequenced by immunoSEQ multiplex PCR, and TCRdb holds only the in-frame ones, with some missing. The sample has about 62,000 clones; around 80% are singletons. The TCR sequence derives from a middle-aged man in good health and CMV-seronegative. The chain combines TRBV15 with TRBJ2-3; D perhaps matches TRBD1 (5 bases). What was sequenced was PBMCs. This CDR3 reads CATSRMSSGDTQYF. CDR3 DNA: TGTGCCACCAGCAGAATGAGCTCAGGGGATACGCAGTATTTT.